The 14 T cell receptor beta chains given below trace back to one sample, sequenced in a study of blood T cell repertoires in COVID-19. Assay used: immunoSEQ multiplex PCR; TCRdb lists only in-frame clones, some missing. The sample has 180,000 or so clones, about 90% seen once. The sequencing sample was made of peripheral blood. The receptors shown here come from a man aged 45 to 65 with acute or convalescent COVID-19.

The chain uses TRBV5-6 and TRBJ2-1, with 13 bases lining up with TRBD2. The CDR3 is made up of 16 amino acids. CDR1 and CDR2 (germline): SGHDT, YYEEEE. Trimming took 2 bases from V and 4 from J; bases not matched to a gene: 3. The CDR3: CASSFGTSGVYNEQFF. DNA of the CDR3: TGTGCCAGCAGCTTCGGGACTAGCGGGGTTTACAATGAGCAGTTCTTC.

This chain uses TRBV27 with TRBJ1-2, with D tentatively TRBD1 (5 bases). The CDR3 contains 14 residues. V lost 7 bases and J 0 bases, leaving 12 bases between the germline ends. Germline-derived CDR1 and CDR2 are MNHEY and SMNVEV (reference sequence). The CDR3 region is CASTGGLPNYGYTF. Here the CDR3 DNA reads TGTGCCAGCACCGGGGGACTTCCTAACTATGGCTACACCTTC.

The V call is TRBV28, the J call TRBJ2-7; D call uncertain. In germline, CDR1 is MDHEN, CDR2 SYDVKM. The CDR3 is made up of 12 amino acids. With 6 bases removed from V and 2 bases from J, the gap between germline ends came to 8 bases. CDR3: CASRGPAYEQYV. In DNA, the CDR3 is TGTGCCAGCAGGGGCCCGGCCTACGAGCAGTACGTC.

The rearrangement links TRBV2 to TRBJ1-6, with 7 nucleotides matching TRBD1. The V gene's germline CDR1 is SNHLY and CDR2 FYNNEI. With V trimmed by 5 bases and J by 7 bases, 5 bases remained unmatched. The CDR3 spans 14 residues. CDR3 sequence reads: CASSRTGQNSPLHF. CDR3 coding DNA: TGTGCCAGCAGTAGGACAGGCCAAAATTCACCCCTCCACTTT.

The chain joins TRBV5-1 to TRBJ1-1; D is possibly TRBD1 (5 bases). CDR1 is SGHRS and CDR2 is YFSETQ in the germline V gene. CDR3 length equals 15 residues. V lost 0 bases, J lost 1 base, and 10 bases lay in between. The CDR3 DNA reads TGCGCCAGCAGCTTGGCCGTGGACACGAACACTGAAGCTTTCTTT. Its protein is CASSLAVDTNTEAFF.

This clone was seen a single time. The germline gene is not matched at one end of the junction; a read error may be the cause. The rearrangement joins TRBV19 to TRBJ1-6; perhaps TRBD1 as D (5 bases). Germline lookup yields CDR1 LNHDA and CDR2 SQIVND (reference sequence). The CDR3 length is 12 residues. CDR3 amino acids: CPNRSYNSPLHF. CDR3 nucleotide sequence: TGCCCCAACAGGTCCTATAATTCACCCCTCCACTTT.

The chain links TRBV12-3 or TRBV12-4 to TRBJ1-2, with D unresolved. The CDR3 has 13 amino acids. With 0 bases removed from V and 8 bases from J, the gap between germline ends came to 10 bases. The chain's CDR3 is CASSLARAAGYTF. The CDR3 DNA follows: TGTGCCAGCAGTTTAGCGAGGGCAGCAGGCTACACCTTC.

The gene calls are TRBV10-3 and TRBJ1-6, with a possible D match to TRBD1 (6 bases). Trimming shortened V by 3 bases and J by 0 bases, and 12 bases separated the two germline ends. Germline V gene data show CDR1 as ENHRY and CDR2 as SYGVKD. The CDR3 is 17 residues long. The CDR3 region is CAISDRTASSYNSPLHF. The CDR3 DNA is TGTGCCATCAGTGATCGGACAGCGAGCTCCTATAATTCACCCCTCCACTTT.

Of note for this clone: This specimen includes other DNA sequences encoding the same CDR3. This sequence joins TRBV9 and TRBJ2-1; 8 positions match TRBD1. Germline CDR1 and CDR2: SGDLS and YYNGEE. Trimming removed 2 bases from V and 8 bases from J; junction bases left unmatched: 9. The CDR3 is made up of 15 amino acids. CDR3 DNA: TGTGCCAGCAGCGTCGGCAGGGGGCGCATCGATGAGCAGTTCTTC. This codes for CASSVGRGRIDEQFF.

The chain combines TRBV2 with TRBJ1-6, with D uncertain. The V gene's germline CDR1 is SNHLY and CDR2 FYNNEI. V was trimmed by 6 bases and J by 0 bases, leaving 12 bases between them. The CDR3 length is 16 residues. CDR3 residues: CASRETASSYNSPLHF. The CDR3 nucleotides are TGTGCCAGCAGGGAGACGGCGAGCTCCTATAATTCACCCCTCCACTTT.

A few counts support this clone. This chain joins TRBV27 and TRBJ2-1, with no clear D. The CDR3 has 15 amino acids. Trimming cost V 7 bases and J 0 bases, with 13 bases left between them. The V gene's germline CDR1 is MNHEY and CDR2 SMNVEV (reference sequence). DNA of the CDR3: TGTGCCAGCAAGAAAGAACTAACCTCCTACAATGAGCAGTTCTTC. Translation gives CASKKELTSYNEQFF.

The J gene is TRBJ2-3, the V gene TRBV10-3, with TRBD2 matching over 13 bases. Germline values: CDR1 ENHRY, CDR2 SYGVKD. The CDR3 sequence is 16 residues long. J lost 0 bases, V lost 6 bases, and 3 bases had no gene match. CDR3: CAISGTSGVSTDTQYF. The CDR3, as DNA: TGTGCCATCAGCGGGACTAGCGGGGTGAGCACAGATACGCAGTATTTT.

The V gene is TRBV6-5, the J gene TRBJ2-1; TRBD1 agrees at 9 bases. The germline CDR1 and CDR2 sequences are MNHEY and SVGAGI. The J segment lost 7 bases and the V segment lost 2 bases, leaving 3 bases of the junction unmatched. The CDR3 sequence is 14 residues long. CDR3 nucleotides: TGTGCCAGCAGTTACGGACAGGGGTTGAATGAGCAGTTCTTC. Encoded protein: CASSYGQGLNEQFF.

This CDR3 reads CASSQDAFTENTEAFF. In DNA, the CDR3 is TGCGCCAGCAGCCAAGACGCTTTTACAGAGAACACTGAAGCTTTCTTT. The rearrangement uses TRBV4-3 and TRBJ1-1; D is ambiguous. This CDR3 has 16 amino acids. Trimming left V 0 bases short and J 1 base short, with 12 bases between. The V gene's germline CDR1 is LGHNA and CDR2 YSLEER.